The 4 T cell receptor beta chains below come from one sample, sequenced in a study of early T cells in non-severe SARS-CoV-2 infection. MiXCR, applied by TCRdb to the 5' RACE reads, yields one record per CDR3 protein. The table lists about 56,000 distinct CDR3 sequences, roughly 16% of them singletons, with approximately 4% in the top ten. This specimen was whole blood, taken at baseline. These receptors came from an adult who was a healthcare worker with PCR-confirmed SARS-CoV-2 infection or an uninfected control (not recorded which).

There are a few counts of this clonotype. The chain carries TRBV7-6 and TRBJ2-3; D unresolved. The CDR3 covers 14 residues. V was clipped by 6 bases and J by 0 bases, with 10 bases between them. The V gene's germline CDR1 is SGHVS and CDR2 FNYEAQ. The CDR3 loop reads CASRIAPSTDTQYF. The CDR3 nucleotides read TGTGCCAGCAGAATAGCACCTAGCACAGATACGCAGTATTTT.

V gene TRBV29-1 combines with J gene TRBJ2-5; a possible D gene is TRBD1 (5 bases). V lost 6 bases to trimming and J lost 7 bases, with 18 bases between them. The CDR3 has 13 amino acids. Germline values: CDR1 SQVTM, CDR2 ANQGSEA. The CDR3, as DNA: TGCAGCGTACCCAGGGATTCGGGTGCGACCCAGTACTTC. Encoded protein: CSVPRDSGATQYF.

This clonotype occurred many times. V usage is TRBV4-1 and J usage is TRBJ1-6; 9 nucleotides line up with TRBD1. Germline V CDR1 and CDR2: MGHRA, YSYEKL. The CDR3 is 17 amino acids. V lost 1 base, J lost 7 bases, and 8 bases stayed unmatched. CDR3 residues: CASSQAGGTGFNSPLHF. CDR3 DNA: TGCGCCAGCAGCCAAGCCGGCGGGACAGGGTTCAATTCACCCCTCCACTTT.

This clonotype was picked up many times. The J gene is TRBJ2-1, the V gene TRBV3-1; no reliable D call. V shed 2 bases and J shed 3 bases, with 8 bases lying between them. This CDR3 comprises 14 residues. Germline V gene data show CDR1 as LGHDT and CDR2 as YNNKEL (reference sequence). CDR3 nucleotide sequence: TGTGCCAGCAGCCAAAATGGGATCTACAATGAGCAGTTCTTC. It translates to CASSQNGIYNEQFF.